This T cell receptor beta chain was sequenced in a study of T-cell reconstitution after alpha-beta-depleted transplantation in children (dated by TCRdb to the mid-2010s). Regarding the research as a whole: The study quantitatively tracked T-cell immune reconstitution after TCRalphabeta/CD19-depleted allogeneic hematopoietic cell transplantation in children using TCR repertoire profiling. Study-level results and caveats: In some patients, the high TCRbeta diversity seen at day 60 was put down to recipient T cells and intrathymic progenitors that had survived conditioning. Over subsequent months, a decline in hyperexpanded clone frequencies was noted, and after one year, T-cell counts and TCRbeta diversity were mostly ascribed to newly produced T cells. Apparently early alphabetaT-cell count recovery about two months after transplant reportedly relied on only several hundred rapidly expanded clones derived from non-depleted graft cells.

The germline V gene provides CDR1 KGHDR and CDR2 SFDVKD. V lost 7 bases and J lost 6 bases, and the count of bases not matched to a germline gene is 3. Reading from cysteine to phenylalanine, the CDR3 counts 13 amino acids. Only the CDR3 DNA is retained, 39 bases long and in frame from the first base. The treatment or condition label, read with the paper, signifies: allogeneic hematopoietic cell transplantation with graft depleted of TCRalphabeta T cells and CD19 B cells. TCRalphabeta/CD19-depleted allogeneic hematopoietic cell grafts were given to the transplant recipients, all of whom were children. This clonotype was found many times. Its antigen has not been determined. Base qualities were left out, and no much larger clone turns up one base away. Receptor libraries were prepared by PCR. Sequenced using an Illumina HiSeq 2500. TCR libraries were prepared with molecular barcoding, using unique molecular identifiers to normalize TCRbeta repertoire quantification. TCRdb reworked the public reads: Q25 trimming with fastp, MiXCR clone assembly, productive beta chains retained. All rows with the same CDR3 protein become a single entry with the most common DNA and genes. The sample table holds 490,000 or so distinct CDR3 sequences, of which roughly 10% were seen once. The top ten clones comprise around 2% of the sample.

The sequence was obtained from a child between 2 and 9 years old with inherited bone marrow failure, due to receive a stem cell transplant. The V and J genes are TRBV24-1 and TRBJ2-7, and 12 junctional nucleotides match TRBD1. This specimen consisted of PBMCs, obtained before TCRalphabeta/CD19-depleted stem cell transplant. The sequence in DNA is TGTGCCACCAGCGGGACAGGGGGCCTCGAGCAGTACTTC. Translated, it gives CATSGTGGLEQYF.